A single sample is the source of the 17 T cell receptor beta chains below, sequenced in a study of PD-1 blockade in mismatch repair-deficient tumors. Libraries were prepared by immunoSEQ multiplex PCR; TCRdb keeps only in-frame clonotypes and omits some of them. This repertoire shows 50,000 to 75,000 clones, 88% found once; its top ten account for 14%. Sequenced here: peripheral blood, sampled 52 weeks after starting pembrolizumab. The receptor set was obtained from an adult with mismatch repair-deficient cancer.

This clone has a handful of counts. The gene calls are TRBV4-1 and TRBJ2-7, with D unresolved. The CDR3 is 15 amino acids. Germline V gives CDR1 MGHRA, CDR2 YSYEKL. V lost 0 bases and J 1 base, leaving 10 bases between the germline ends. CDR3 DNA: TGCGCCAGCAGCCAAGATCAATACCATTCCTACGAGCAGTACTTC. Protein: CASSQDQYHSYEQYF.

This chain connects TRBV5-1 to TRBJ2-2; 8 bases are a match to TRBD2. This CDR3 is built from 16 residues. The V segment lost 2 bases and the J segment 1 base; nucleotides outside the gene matches: 4. Germline values: CDR1 SGHRS, CDR2 YFSETQ. The CDR3 sequence is CASSFLAGLNTGELFF. In nucleotides, the CDR3 is TGCGCCAGCAGCTTTCTAGCGGGCCTGAACACCGGGGAGCTGTTTTTT.

V and J are TRBV7-9 and TRBJ2-7; D gene ambiguous. Germline CDR1 SEHNR, CDR2 FQNEAQ (reference sequence). The CDR3 is made up of 13 amino acids. Trimming stripped 4 bases from V and 4 bases from J, with 11 bases between. DNA for the CDR3: TGTGCCAGCAGCTCTTTGGACGGGTACGAGCAGTACTTC. Translating gives CASSSLDGYEQYF.

The J gene is TRBJ2-5, the V gene TRBV4-3; D may correspond to TRBD1 or TRBD2 (6 bases each). V lost 1 base to trimming and J lost 2 bases, with 14 bases between them. CDR1 is LGHNA, CDR2 YSLEER, per germline. The CDR3 has 16 amino acids. The CDR3 DNA follows: TGCGCCAGCAGCCAAGTTCTAGGAGGGGGACAAGAGACCCAGTACTTC. Its translation is CASSQVLGGGQETQYF.

The chain has TRBV30 and TRBJ2-7; D gene uncertain. Germline V lookup: CDR1 GTSNPN, CDR2 SVGIG (reference sequence). The CDR3 runs to 13 residues. Trimming took off 0 bases at V and 5 bases at J, with 11 bases between the two ends. The CDR3 region is CAWSVALRNEQYF. The CDR3 DNA follows: TGTGCCTGGAGTGTTGCGCTGCGCAACGAGCAGTACTTC.

The gene calls are TRBV7-6 and TRBJ2-5; weak D call: TRBD2 (6 bases). Germline V gene lookup returns CDR1 SGHVS and CDR2 FNYEAQ. The V gene lost 0 bases and the J gene lost 4 bases, with 12 bases spanning the gap. The CDR3 covers 15 residues. As DNA, the CDR3 is TGTGCCAGCAGCTTAGCGGGGGGTTCCGGAGAGACCCAGTACTTC. Residues: CASSLAGGSGETQYF.

Only a few counts were recorded for this clone. The chain couples TRBV29-1 to TRBJ2-7; TRBD1 agrees at 8 bases. The CDR3 is 11 amino acids. The germline gives CDR1 SQVTM, CDR2 ANQGSEA. The trim removed 7 bases at V and 6 bases at J, leaving 5 bases unmatched. The CDR3 DNA follows: TGCAGCGCAGACAGGGGTGGCGAGCAGTACTTC. It encodes CSADRGGEQYF.

The V gene is TRBV7-9, the J gene TRBJ2-2, with 8 bases identical to TRBD1. Germline-derived CDR1 and CDR2 are SEHNR and FQNEAQ (reference sequence). The junction had 14 bases not matched to a gene; V was cut back by 5 bases and J by 6 bases. The CDR3 runs to 17 residues. DNA for the CDR3: TGTGCCAGCAGCCTGACCATAGGACAGGGAATTTCCGGGGAGCTGTTTTTT. Amino acid sequence: CASSLTIGQGISGELFF.

The chain carries TRBV11-2 and TRBJ2-1, with D maybe TRBD2 (6 bases). CDR3 length equals 15 residues. V lost 1 base and J 6 bases, leaving 13 bases between the germline ends. CDR1 is SGHAT and CDR2 is FQNNGV in the germline V gene. The CDR3 sequence is CASSLGLRERNEQFF. Here the CDR3 DNA reads TGTGCCAGCAGCTTAGGTCTACGGGAGCGCAATGAGCAGTTCTTC.

The V and J genes are TRBV7-9 and TRBJ2-1; TRBD1 matches at 8 bases. Looked up from germline, CDR1 is SEHNR and CDR2 is FQNEAQ (reference sequence). The CDR3 is 15 residues long. Trimming at V came to 5 bases and at J to 1 base, leaving 4 bases not matched to a gene. The CDR3 DNA reads TGTGCCAGCAGCCGACAGGGGTTATCCTACAATGAGCAGTTCTTC. Translated: CASSRQGLSYNEQFF.

This clone was recorded at least ten times. The chain has TRBV5-4 and TRBJ2-7; D is unresolved. Per germline, CDR1 SGHNT and CDR2 YYREEE (reference sequence). This CDR3 comprises 14 residues. The germline V and J ends were trimmed by 3 bases and 5 bases, with 15 bases remaining between them. The CDR3 DNA follows: TGTGCCAGCAGCTCCTGGGGTATATCGGACGAGCAGTACTTC. Its translation: CASSSWGISDEQYF.

The chain uses TRBV11-3 and TRBJ1-1; a weak D match, TRBD1 (5 bases). With 5 bases removed from V and 2 bases from J, the gap between germline ends came to 15 bases. Germline assignment: CDR1 SGHNT and CDR2 YENEEA. This CDR3 region has 15 residues. The CDR3 DNA is TGTGCCAGCAGCCCTGGATTCGGGGCTAACACTGAAGCTTTCTTT. Translated: CASSPGFGANTEAFF.

The chain has TRBV7-9 and TRBJ1-1; D may be TRBD1 (6 bases). CDR1 is SEHNR, CDR2 FQNEAQ, per germline (reference sequence). Trimming took 8 bases from V and 1 from J, leaving 14 bases between them. The length of the CDR3 is 14 residues. CDR3 region: CASRGQGTNTEAFF. The CDR3 coding sequence is TGTGCCAGCCGTGGCCAGGGGACGAACACTGAAGCTTTCTTT.

This sequence joins TRBV18 and TRBJ2-7, with TRBD2 matching over 11 bases. The CDR3 is made up of 15 amino acids. The germline CDR1 and CDR2 sequences are KGHSH and LQKENI. J was trimmed by 2 bases and V by 5 bases; bases with no gene match: 5. The CDR3 region has the DNA TGTGCCAGCTCAGAAACTAGCGGGAGTCCCTACGAGCAGTACTTC. The encoded protein is CASSETSGSPYEQYF.

The chain couples TRBV15 to TRBJ2-2; no clear D. The germline V and J ends were trimmed by 0 bases and 8 bases, with 16 bases remaining between them. In germline, CDR1 is LNHNV, CDR2 YYDKDF (reference sequence). This CDR3 is 16 amino acids long. The CDR3 reads CATSREERGLGGELFF. CDR3 bases: TGTGCCACCAGCAGAGAGGAAAGAGGTTTGGGGGGGGAGCTGTTTTTT. The entire variable domain, with the rest obtained from reference TRBV15 and TRBJ2-2, is as follows: DAMVIQNPRYQVTQFGKPVTLSCSQTLNHNVMYWYQQKSSQAPKLLFHYYDKDFNNEADTPDNFQSRRPNTSFCFLDIRSPGLGDTAMYLCATSREERGLGGELFFGEGSRLTVL.

This clone occurred once. The chain recombines TRBV9 with TRBJ2-1; D possibly corresponds to TRBD1 (6 bases). V lost 0 bases and J 2 bases, leaving 9 bases between the germline ends. CDR1 and CDR2 (germline): SGDLS, YYNGEE. The length of the CDR3 is 15 residues. CDR3 DNA: TGTGCCAGCAGCGTAGAACAGGGTGCCTACAATGAGCAGTTCTTC. Translation gives CASSVEQGAYNEQFF.

This chain uses TRBV5-1 with TRBJ2-7, with unresolved D. The germline V gene encodes CDR1 SGHRS and CDR2 YFSETQ. The CDR3 covers 14 residues. The germline V and J ends were trimmed by 0 bases and 4 bases, with 11 bases remaining between them. As DNA, the CDR3 is TGCGCCAGCAGCTTGGAGGCAGCCCCATACGAGCAGTACTTC. Amino acid sequence: CASSLEAAPYEQYF.